The next 17 T cell receptor beta chains were all read from a single sample in a study of Graves' ophthalmopathy and Graves' hyperthyroidism. Amplified material comprised TCR beta CDR3 regions derived from RNA transcripts. The first round was an RT-PCR with HTBI primers, and the second round was a multiplex PCR. TCRdb called the multiplex PCR reads again in MiXCR, with one record for every CDR3 protein. The sample holds over 150,000 distinct CDR3 sequences, 30% to 45% seen once. The sequencing sample was made of peripheral blood. The source of these receptors is a woman between 35 and 50 years old with Graves' ophthalmopathy.

This clonotype was recorded many times. This sequence joins TRBV13 and TRBJ2-5, with TRBD1 identical over 12 bases. The germline V gene has CDR1 PRHDT and CDR2 FYEKMQ (reference sequence). The trim removed 6 bases at V and 7 bases at J, leaving 15 bases unmatched. CDR3 length: 17 amino acids. The chain's CDR3 is CASRTPGTGGEGGTQYF. CDR3 in DNA: TGTGCCAGCAGGACCCCCGGGACAGGGGGCGAAGGGGGGACCCAGTACTTC. Looking up the rest from reference TRBV13 and TRBJ2-5 gives the full variable domain: AAGVIQSPRHLIKEKRETATLKCYPIPRHDTVYWYQQGPGQDPQFLISFYEKMQSDKGSIPDRFSAQQFSDYHSELNMSSLELGDSALYFCASRTPGTGGEGGTQYFGPGTRLLVL.

This clonotype was recorded many times. The chain employs TRBV28 and TRBJ1-2; 7 bases match TRBD1. The CDR3 is 12 residues long. CDR1 and CDR2 (germline): MDHEN, SYDVKM. After removal of 3 bases from V and 8 bases from J, the junction contained 3 bases not matched to a gene. CDR3 coding DNA: TGTGCCAGCAGTTTGACAGGGAGCGGCTACACCTTC. Its translation is CASSLTGSGYTF.

This clonotype was detected ten times or more. The V and J genes are TRBV19 and TRBJ2-2; 10 bases fit TRBD1. This CDR3 is built from 16 residues. Looked up from germline, CDR1 is LNHDA and CDR2 is SQIVND (reference sequence). V lost 6 bases, J lost 4 bases, and 8 bases stayed unmatched. CDR3 coding DNA: TGTGCCAGTAGGTTAGGGACAGGGGCTACCACCGGGGAGCTGTTTTTT. Protein sequence: CASRLGTGATTGELFF.

This clonotype was observed at least ten times. The J gene is TRBJ1-2, the V gene TRBV10-3, with D maybe TRBD1 (6 bases). This CDR3 region has 11 residues. Germline V gives CDR1 ENHRY, CDR2 SYGVKD. V lost 7 bases to trimming and J lost 5 bases, with 8 bases between them. The CDR3 sequence is CAIKGGYGYTF. CDR3 coding DNA: TGTGCCATCAAAGGGGGTTATGGCTACACCTTC.

This clonotype appeared many times. The rearrangement links TRBV6-2 or TRBV6-3 to TRBJ1-2; possible D gene TRBD1, 6 bases. The CDR3 sequence is 15 residues long. CDR1 MNHEY and CDR2 SVGEGT come from the germline V gene. V lost 0 bases and J lost 4, with 12 bases in between. CDR3 sequence (DNA): TGTGCCAGCAGTTACTCAGGGGGTCAACTCTATGGCTACACCTTC. It specifies CASSYSGGQLYGYTF.

This clonotype was detected ten times or more. This rearrangement joins TRBV4-2 to TRBJ2-6; D gene unclear. The germline V gene has CDR1 LGHNA and CDR2 YNFKEQ. V was trimmed by 0 bases and J by 0 bases, leaving 9 bases between them. This CDR3 is 17 amino acids long. The DNA for the CDR3 is TGTGCCAGCAGCCAAGATCGAGGACCCTCTGGGGCCAACGTCCTGACTTTC. This sequence encodes CASSQDRGPSGANVLTF.

This clonotype was detected many times. V is TRBV12-3 or TRBV12-4 and J is TRBJ1-1; no clear D gene. The CDR3 sequence is 14 residues long. Trimming removed 5 bases at V and 6 bases at J, with 16 bases between. The CDR3 bases are TGTGCCAGCAGTCTTACCAGGTTTTCGGCTGAAGCTTTCTTT. This gives the protein CASSLTRFSAEAFF.

The chain employs TRBV20-1 and TRBJ2-7; 7 bases line up with TRBD1. Germline CDR1 DFQATT, CDR2 SNEGSKA (reference sequence). CDR3 length: 13 amino acids. V was clipped by 3 bases and J by 3 bases; unmatched bases: 5. The CDR3 region is CSASPGQSYEQYF. The CDR3 DNA is TGCAGTGCTAGCCCGGGACAGAGCTACGAGCAGTACTTC.

The CDR3 nucleotides are TGTGCCAGCAGTTTTAGCCCTTTGGGGGGCAGCTCCTACGAGCAGTACTTC. Its protein is CASSFSPLGGSSYEQYF. This chain joins TRBV28 and TRBJ2-7; the D gene could be TRBD1 or TRBD2 (6 bases each). In germline, CDR1 is MDHEN, CDR2 SYDVKM. The CDR3 contains 17 residues. V shed 3 bases and J shed 0 bases, with 18 bases lying between them.

This clonotype appeared a single time. The gene calls are TRBV28 and TRBJ2-2; 12 bases match TRBD2. V gave up 3 bases and J gave up 3 bases; unmatched junction bases: 8. This CDR3 has 18 amino acids. CDR1 is MDHEN, CDR2 SYDVKM, per germline. The CDR3 is CASSFTSGLAGYTGELFF. The CDR3 nucleotides are TGTGCCAGCAGTTTTACCTCCGGACTAGCGGGGTACACCGGGGAGCTGTTTTTT.

The sample holds many counts of this clonotype. The rearrangement links TRBV20-1 to TRBJ2-7, with D possibly being TRBD2 (6 bases). Germline CDR1 reads DFQATT; CDR2 reads SNEGSKA (reference sequence). V was clipped by 3 bases and J by 4 bases, with 13 bases between them. There are 13 residues in the CDR3. CDR3 amino acids: CSASTGDRYEQYF. DNA for the CDR3: TGCAGTGCTAGTACGGGGGATCGTTACGAGCAGTACTTC.

This clonotype was seen repeatedly, ten times or more. The chain employs TRBV2 and TRBJ2-5, with 9 bases matching TRBD2. The CDR3 has 15 amino acids. The germline gives CDR1 SNHLY, CDR2 FYNNEI. The trim removed 6 bases at V and 2 bases at J, leaving 7 bases unmatched. The CDR3 DNA sequence: TGTGCCAGCAGCCAGACTAGCGGAGCGCAAGAGACCCAGTACTTC. It yields the protein CASSQTSGAQETQYF.

The J gene is TRBJ1-1, the V gene TRBV29-1; no firm D call. This CDR3 contains 10 residues. CDR1 is SQVTM and CDR2 is ANQGSEA in the germline V gene. V shed 7 bases and J shed 2 bases, with 5 bases lying between them. The CDR3 DNA reads as TGCAGCGCGGACAACACTGAAGCTTTCTTT. Translating it yields CSADNTEAFF.

This clonotype was counted ten times or more. The chain couples TRBV12-3 or TRBV12-4 to TRBJ1-5; D remains ambiguous. The CDR3 spans 13 residues. Trimming stripped 3 bases from V and 4 bases from J, with 7 bases between. CDR3 coding DNA: TGTGCCAGCAGTTTTGACGAAAATCAGCCCCAGCATTTT. Translating gives CASSFDENQPQHF.

This clonotype was recorded at least ten times. The chain couples TRBV6-5 to TRBJ2-5; tentatively, D is TRBD2 (5 bases). Trimming shortened V by 3 bases and J by 9 bases, and 20 bases separated the two germline ends. Germline V gene lookup returns CDR1 MNHEY and CDR2 SVGAGI. The CDR3 runs 15 residues. The CDR3 nucleotides read TGTGCCAGCAGTTATTCTTGGGCTCCGTACGGGGCCCAGTACTTC. Encoded protein: CASSYSWAPYGAQYF.

The chain uses TRBV27 and TRBJ2-7; D is ambiguous. V dropped 6 bases and J dropped 6 bases, with 21 bases sitting between them. This CDR3 region has 15 residues. The germline gives CDR1 MNHEY, CDR2 SMNVEV (reference sequence). For the CDR3, the DNA is TGTGCCAGCAGAACCTGGTTGGCTGGGAATAGCGAGCAGTACTTC. It specifies CASRTWLAGNSEQYF.

This clonotype has ten or more counts. V gene TRBV20-1 combines with J gene TRBJ1-6; possibly TRBD1 for D (5 bases). The CDR3 length is 14 residues. V gave up 1 base and J gave up 9 bases, with 13 bases separating them. Germline-derived CDR1 and CDR2 are DFQATT and SNEGSKA (reference sequence). The CDR3 DNA reads TGCAGTGCTAGAGCAGGGAGTTGGGGTTCACCCCTCCACTTT. This codes for CSARAGSWGSPLHF.